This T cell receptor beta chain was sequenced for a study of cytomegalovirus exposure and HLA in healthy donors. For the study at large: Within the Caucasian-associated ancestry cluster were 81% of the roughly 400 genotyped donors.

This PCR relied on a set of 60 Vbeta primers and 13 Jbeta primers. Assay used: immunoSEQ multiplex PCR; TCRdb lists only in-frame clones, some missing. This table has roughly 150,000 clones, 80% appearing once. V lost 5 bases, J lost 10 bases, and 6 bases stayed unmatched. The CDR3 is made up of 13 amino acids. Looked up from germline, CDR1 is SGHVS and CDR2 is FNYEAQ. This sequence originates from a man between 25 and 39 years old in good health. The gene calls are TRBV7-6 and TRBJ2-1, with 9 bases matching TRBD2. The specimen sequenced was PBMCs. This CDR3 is CASSPREGGEQFF. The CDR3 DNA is TGTGCCAGCAGCCCGCGGGAGGGGGGCGAGCAGTTCTTC.